This is a list of T cell receptor beta chains from one sample in a study of cytomegalovirus exposure and HLA in healthy donors. Sequencing was performed with immunoSEQ multiplex PCR; in TCRdb, only in-frame clones are kept and a portion is missing. The table has about 78,000 clones, 90% to 96% seen once. Sequenced sample: PBMCs. The receptor source for this set is a man aged 18 to 29 in good health and CMV-seropositive. The CDR3 runs from the conserved cysteine through the conserved F or W. D genes are given only for firm matches. Not all rows give a size; the values are once, few, many and, for expanded clones, a class.

d_gene: TRBD1
len: 16
j_gene: TRBJ2-7
v_gene: TRBV27
abundance: .
CDR3nt: TGTGCCAGCAGGATCCGACCCGGGACAGAAACGGGCGAGCAGTACTTC
CDR3aa: CASRIRPGTETGEQYF

d_gene: .
len: 14
j_gene: TRBJ1-3
v_gene: TRBV5-1
abundance: .
CDR3nt: TGCGCCAGCAGCTTTGGGGGCGGTGGAAACACCATATATTTT
CDR3aa: CASSFGGGGNTIYF

d_gene: .
len: 16
j_gene: TRBJ2-7
v_gene: TRBV28
abundance: .
CDR3nt: TGTGCCAGCATTAAAACCCCGGGTATTTCTTCCTACGAGCAGTACTTC
CDR3aa: CASIKTPGISSYEQYF

d_gene: TRBD1
len: 14
j_gene: TRBJ1-2
v_gene: TRBV6-1
abundance: once
CDR3nt: TGTGCCACTGCACCGGGACAGTTCTCCTATGGCTACACCTTC
CDR3aa: CATAPGQFSYGYTF

d_gene: .
len: 18
j_gene: TRBJ1-4
v_gene: TRBV5-4
abundance: once
CDR3nt: TGTGCCAGCAGCTCTCCGGAGGGACCCGGGTCTGATAATGAAAAACTGTTTTTT
CDR3aa: CASSSPEGPGSDNEKLFF

d_gene: .
len: 15
j_gene: TRBJ2-7
v_gene: TRBV4-1
abundance: .
CDR3nt: TGCGCCAGCAGCTCGGGACTCCGGAACCCCTACGAGCAGTACTTC
CDR3aa: CASSSGLRNPYEQYF

d_gene: .
len: 15
j_gene: TRBJ2-3
v_gene: TRBV19
abundance: .
CDR3nt: TGTGCCAGTAGTGCCCCGACTAGTAGCACAGATACGCAGTATTTT
CDR3aa: CASSAPTSSTDTQYF

d_gene: .
len: 14
j_gene: TRBJ2-7
v_gene: TRBV4-1
abundance: .
CDR3nt: TGCGCCAGCAGCCAAGGGACAAGCACCTACGAGCAGTACTTC
CDR3aa: CASSQGTSTYEQYF

d_gene: TRBD1
len: 13
j_gene: TRBJ2-2
v_gene: TRBV27
abundance: .
CDR3nt: TGTGCCAGCGGAAGGGGGCCGACCGGGGAGCTGTTTTTT
CDR3aa: CASGRGPTGELFF

d_gene: .
len: 11
j_gene: TRBJ1-2
v_gene: TRBV27
abundance: .
CDR3nt: TGTGCCAGCAGTTACCAGGGTGTCTACACCTTC
CDR3aa: CASSYQGVYTF

d_gene: .
len: 17
j_gene: TRBJ2-3
v_gene: TRBV18
abundance: .
CDR3nt: TGTGCCAGCTCACCTTTTCACCAGTTGGCATCGGGGGATACGCAGTATTTT
CDR3aa: CASSPFHQLASGDTQYF

d_gene: TRBD1
len: 15
j_gene: TRBJ1-3
v_gene: TRBV11-2
abundance: .
CDR3nt: TGTGCCAGCAGCTTCGGGACAGTAGCCGGAAACACCATATATTTT
CDR3aa: CASSFGTVAGNTIYF

d_gene: TRBD2
len: 18
j_gene: TRBJ2-3
v_gene: TRBV5-1
abundance: .
CDR3nt: TGCGCCAGCAGCCTAGGACTAGCGGGAGTCGCTGGTCCAGATACGCAGTATTTT
CDR3aa: CASSLGLAGVAGPDTQYF

d_gene: .
len: 15
j_gene: TRBJ1-2
v_gene: TRBV28
abundance: .
CDR3nt: TGTGCCAGCAGTTTAGTTCATAAGCTAGGATCTGGCTACACCTTC
CDR3aa: CASSLVHKLGSGYTF

d_gene: .
len: 16
j_gene: TRBJ1-1
v_gene: TRBV25-1
abundance: .
CDR3nt: TGTGCCAGCAGTGAATATGGATCAGCTAGTGACACTGAAGCTTTCTTT
CDR3aa: CASSEYGSASDTEAFF

d_gene: TRBD2
len: 13
j_gene: TRBJ2-7
v_gene: TRBV7-2
abundance: .
CDR3nt: TGTGCCAGCAGCCGGACTAGCGACCACGAGCAGTACTTC
CDR3aa: CASSRTSDHEQYF

d_gene: .
len: 14
j_gene: TRBJ1-2
v_gene: TRBV21-1
abundance: .
CDR3nt: TGTGCCAGCAACGGGCACGGGGAGGACTATGGCTACACCTTC
CDR3aa: CASNGHGEDYGYTF

d_gene: TRBD2
len: 16
j_gene: TRBJ2-2
v_gene: TRBV5-5
abundance: .
CDR3nt: TGTGCCAGCAGCTCAACCGGGACTAGCGTTAACGGGGAGCTGTTTTTT
CDR3aa: CASSSTGTSVNGELFF

d_gene: TRBD1
len: 14
j_gene: TRBJ2-2
v_gene: TRBV5-1
abundance: .
CDR3nt: TGCGCCAGCAGCTCGGGACAGTCCACCGGGGAGCTGTTTTTT
CDR3aa: CASSSGQSTGELFF

d_gene: .
len: 14
j_gene: TRBJ1-3
v_gene: TRBV7-9
abundance: .
CDR3nt: TGTGCCAGCCACCTGGGGGGGCCTGGAAACACCATATATTTT
CDR3aa: CASHLGGPGNTIYF

d_gene: .
len: 13
j_gene: TRBJ1-4
v_gene: TRBV19
abundance: .
CDR3nt: TGTGCCAGTAGAACGACCTTCAGGGAAAAACTGTTTTTT
CDR3aa: CASRTTFREKLFF

d_gene: .
len: 10
j_gene: TRBJ1-5
v_gene: TRBV28
abundance: .
CDR3nt: TGTGCCACCTCGGACAGTACCCAGCATTTT
CDR3aa: CATSDSTQHF

d_gene: .
len: 11
j_gene: TRBJ1-3
v_gene: TRBV29-1
abundance: .
CDR3nt: TGCAGCGCAAAACGGGGAAACACCATATATTTT
CDR3aa: CSAKRGNTIYF

d_gene: .
len: 16
j_gene: TRBJ2-7
v_gene: TRBV18
abundance: .
CDR3nt: TGTGCCAGCGCAGAATCAGGGGCTAGCGGTAAACGCGAGCAGTACTTC
CDR3aa: CASAESGASGKREQYF

d_gene: TRBD1
len: 17
j_gene: TRBJ1-5
v_gene: TRBV19
abundance: .
CDR3nt: TGTGCCAGTAGTATCAGCTACGGGACAGGAATTTATCAGCCCCAGCATTTT
CDR3aa: CASSISYGTGIYQPQHF

d_gene: TRBD2
len: 14
j_gene: TRBJ2-5
v_gene: TRBV19
abundance: .
CDR3nt: TGTGCCAGTAGTACCCAACTAGCGGCGGAGACCCAGTACTTC
CDR3aa: CASSTQLAAETQYF

d_gene: TRBD1
len: 15
j_gene: TRBJ1-4
v_gene: TRBV6-1
abundance: few
CDR3nt: TGTGCCAGCAGTGAAGCGTCGACAGGGTGGGAAAAACTGTTTTTT
CDR3aa: CASSEASTGWEKLFF

d_gene: TRBD2
len: 15
j_gene: TRBJ2-7
v_gene: TRBV6-4
abundance: .
CDR3nt: TGTGCCAGCAGTGTCGGACTAGCGGGACCGTACGAGCAGTACTTC
CDR3aa: CASSVGLAGPYEQYF

d_gene: TRBD1
len: 12
j_gene: TRBJ2-3
v_gene: TRBV30
abundance: .
CDR3nt: TGTGCCTTAGAACAGGGGGGATCTTACCAGTATTTT
CDR3aa: CALEQGGSYQYF

d_gene: TRBD2
len: 15
j_gene: TRBJ2-3
v_gene: TRBV11-3
abundance: .
CDR3nt: TGTGCCAGCAGCTTAACGACTAGCGTAACAGATACGCAGTATTTT
CDR3aa: CASSLTTSVTDTQYF

d_gene: .
len: 17
j_gene: TRBJ2-6
v_gene: TRBV5-6
abundance: .
CDR3nt: TGTGCCAGCAGCTTGGTGGGGCAGCTTTATGGGGCCAACGTCCTGACTTTC
CDR3aa: CASSLVGQLYGANVLTF

d_gene: .
len: 17
j_gene: TRBJ2-5
v_gene: TRBV7-9
abundance: .
CDR3nt: TGTGCCAGCAGCTTAGCGTTAGTCGGGCAGGGGGGAGAGACCCAGTACTTC
CDR3aa: CASSLALVGQGGETQYF

d_gene: .
len: 14
j_gene: TRBJ2-7
v_gene: TRBV30
abundance: .
CDR3nt: TGTGCCTGGGCCCCAGGTCAATACACCTACGAGCAGTACTTC
CDR3aa: CAWAPGQYTYEQYF

d_gene: TRBD1
len: 14
j_gene: TRBJ2-4
v_gene: TRBV7-9
abundance: once
CDR3nt: TGTGCCAGCAGCCTTACGACAGGGCAAAACATTCAGTACTTC
CDR3aa: CASSLTTGQNIQYF

d_gene: TRBD2
len: 15
j_gene: TRBJ2-3
v_gene: TRBV9
abundance: .
CDR3nt: TGTGCCAGCAGCCCAAGACTAGCGGGAGACGATACGCAGTATTTT
CDR3aa: CASSPRLAGDDTQYF

d_gene: .
len: 16
j_gene: TRBJ1-4
v_gene: TRBV7-9
abundance: .
CDR3nt: TGTGCCAGCAGCGCCACTGACTCAGCGGTTAGTGAAAAACTGTTTTTT
CDR3aa: CASSATDSAVSEKLFF

d_gene: .
len: 12
j_gene: TRBJ2-7
v_gene: TRBV4-1
abundance: .
CDR3nt: TGCGCCAGCAGCCAAGGCGGGGACGAGCAGTACTTC
CDR3aa: CASSQGGDEQYF

d_gene: TRBD2
len: 15
j_gene: TRBJ2-7
v_gene: TRBV6-5
abundance: .
CDR3nt: TGTGCCAGCAGTTACAAGGTAGCGGGGGCCTACGAGCAGTACTTC
CDR3aa: CASSYKVAGAYEQYF

d_gene: TRBD1
len: 15
j_gene: TRBJ2-7
v_gene: TRBV6-5
abundance: .
CDR3nt: TGTGCCAGCAGTGGATTCGGGACAGGTGCCTACGAGCAGTACTTC
CDR3aa: CASSGFGTGAYEQYF

d_gene: .
len: 16
j_gene: TRBJ1-1
v_gene: TRBV5-1
abundance: .
CDR3nt: TGCGCCAGCAGCTTGGGTTCCCCGACAGGGAACACTGAAGCTTTCTTT
CDR3aa: CASSLGSPTGNTEAFF

d_gene: TRBD1
len: 16
j_gene: TRBJ1-5
v_gene: TRBV19
abundance: .
CDR3nt: TGTGCCAGTAGTACAGCGACAGGGCGAGGGAATCAGCCCCAGCATTTT
CDR3aa: CASSTATGRGNQPQHF

d_gene: .
len: 14
j_gene: TRBJ1-3
v_gene: TRBV19
abundance: .
CDR3nt: TGTGCCGCCTCGCCCTCGGTCTCTGGAAACACCATATATTTT
CDR3aa: CAASPSVSGNTIYF

d_gene: .
len: 14
j_gene: TRBJ2-7
v_gene: TRBV2
abundance: .
CDR3nt: TGTGCCAGCAGTGAACAGGGGACCGTCTACGAGCAGTACTTC
CDR3aa: CASSEQGTVYEQYF

d_gene: TRBD1
len: 15
j_gene: TRBJ1-4
v_gene: TRBV30
abundance: .
CDR3nt: TGTGCCTGGAGTGTAATAGGACAGGGGGCTGAAAAACTGTTTTTT
CDR3aa: CAWSVIGQGAEKLFF

d_gene: .
len: 12
j_gene: TRBJ2-2
v_gene: TRBV7-6
abundance: .
CDR3nt: TGTGCCGCAGGGGGCGGGACTAGGGAGCTGTTTTTT
CDR3aa: CAAGGGTRELFF

d_gene: TRBD1
len: 14
j_gene: TRBJ1-5
v_gene: TRBV10-2
abundance: .
CDR3nt: TGCGCCAGCAGGGACAGGGGAGTGGCAAAGCCCCAGCATTTT
CDR3aa: CASRDRGVAKPQHF

d_gene: TRBD2
len: 15
j_gene: TRBJ2-7
v_gene: TRBV5-1
abundance: .
CDR3nt: TGCGCCAGCAGCTTCGGGACTAAAGTCTCCGACGAGCAGTACTTC
CDR3aa: CASSFGTKVSDEQYF

d_gene: TRBD1
len: 13
j_gene: TRBJ2-7
v_gene: TRBV5-1
abundance: .
CDR3nt: TGCGCCAGCAGCCCAAGACAGGGGAGTGAGCAGTACTTC
CDR3aa: CASSPRQGSEQYF

d_gene: .
len: 14
j_gene: TRBJ2-7
v_gene: TRBV5-1
abundance: .
CDR3nt: TGCGCCAGCAGCCTCCGGGATAGGGCGGACGAGCAGTACTTC
CDR3aa: CASSLRDRADEQYF

d_gene: .
len: 12
j_gene: TRBJ1-1
v_gene: TRBV29-1
abundance: .
CDR3nt: TGCAGCGTCAGCAGGGGTGAAGCTGAAGCTTTCTTT
CDR3aa: CSVSRGEAEAFF

d_gene: TRBD2
len: 15
j_gene: TRBJ2-1
v_gene: TRBV19
abundance: .
CDR3nt: TGTGCCAGTAGTATCGGGACTAGCGGGAGAAATGAGCAGTTCTTC
CDR3aa: CASSIGTSGRNEQFF

d_gene: TRBD2
len: 18
j_gene: TRBJ2-2
v_gene: TRBV10-3
abundance: once
CDR3nt: TGTGCCATCAGTCCAGCTGGCCCCGCTAGCGGGAGAGCCGGGGAGCTGTTTTTT
CDR3aa: CAISPAGPASGRAGELFF

d_gene: TRBD1
len: 16
j_gene: TRBJ2-7
v_gene: TRBV28
abundance: .
CDR3nt: TGTGCCAGCCTGAAGAACTTCGGGACAGGCGACTACGAGCAGTACTTC
CDR3aa: CASLKNFGTGDYEQYF